This TCR beta chain was captured in a study of Graves' ophthalmopathy and Graves' hyperthyroidism. CDR3 regions of TCR beta were amplified from RNA transcripts. A first-round RT-PCR used HTBI primers, followed by a second-round multiplex PCR. TCRdb fed the multiplex PCR reads into MiXCR, producing one record per CDR3 protein. The sample has 230,000 or so distinct CDR3 sequences; around 42% are singletons. Disease in donors with ophthalmopathy had moderate-to-severe activity, CAS ≥3, NOSPECS ≥4 and under 3 months' duration. CDR1 and CDR2 (germline): DFQATT, SNEGSKA (reference sequence). After removal of 1 base from V and 0 bases from J, the junction contained 6 bases not matched to a gene. The CDR3 extends over 16 amino acids.

The TCR was taken from an adult man with Graves' ophthalmopathy. Sequenced: peripheral blood. The chain has TRBV20-1 and TRBJ1-5, with 7 positions matching TRBD1. CDR3 sequence (DNA): TGCAGTGCTAGAGGGATCGACAGGGATAGCAATCAGCCCCAGCATTTT. Translating gives CSARGIDRDSNQPQHF.